This TCR beta chain was documented in a study of blood T cells in healthy people across ages. Overall study results and limits: Age brought a roughly linear fall in TCR beta diversity measured per million T cells. CMV status of donors was unknown, possibly confounding expanded clonotype changes. As naive T cell percentage varied, TCR beta diversity correlated strongly with it.

The sample holds many counts of this clonotype. Its specificity is unknown. A second about 7 to 12 cycle PCR used barcoded and J-beta primers. Every cDNA molecule carried a tag from a template-switch adaptor bearing 12 random nucleotides. TCRdb re-called the 5' RACE reads through MiXCR, storing one row per CDR3 protein. The sample has 700,000 to 800,000 distinct CDR3 sequences, roughly 45% seen once. Per germline, CDR1 SGHTA and CDR2 FQGTGA. The CDR3 loop spans 14 amino acids. V was cut by 1 base and J by 3 bases, with 9 bases left in between. V usage is TRBV7-3 and J usage is TRBJ2-5; perhaps TRBD1 as D (6 bases). Sequencing was performed on blood. This sequence was found in a woman aged 60 to 75 in good health. CDR3 DNA sequence: TGTGCCAGCAGCTTAAACAGGGTTGAAGAGACCCAGTACTTC. Its translation is CASSLNRVEETQYF.